In its sample, the clone carrying this T cell receptor beta chain was seen once. The antigen is unknown. This sample is part of a study of STAT5B mutations in CD4+ large granular lymphocyte leukemia. Buffy coats from healthy blood donors served as controls. CDR1 and CDR2 (germline): SGHNT, YYREEE (reference sequence). Trimming took 0 bases from V and 5 from J, leaving 3 bases between them. This CDR3 has 12 amino acids. Study findings and constraints: Without HLA matching, higher CD4+ than CD8+ T-LGLL clonality could reflect small sample size.

The assay was run at survey level. Sequenced by immunoSEQ multiplex PCR; TCRdb stores in-frame clones only, minus some. The table shows roughly 36,000 clones, with about 87% occurring only once. The sample consisted of CD4+ T cells from blood buffy coats. The TCR sequence derives from a human donor in good health. The rearrangement uses TRBV5-4 and TRBJ1-3; D is unclear. The CDR3 DNA is TGTGCCAGCAGCTTGGGCAGAAACACCATATATTTT. This translates into CASSLGRNTIYF.